The clone carrying this TCR beta chain appeared many times. No antigen is known for it. The CDR3 covers 13 residues. V shed 8 bases and J shed 7 bases, with 15 bases lying between them. CDR1 and CDR2 from the germline V gene are SGHVS and FNYEAQ. The sample comes from a study of CD8 T cells in ankylosing spondylitis. As the method for making TCR beta libraries, quantitative 5'-RACE with molecular barcodes was used. TCRdb fed the 5' RACE reads into MiXCR, producing one record per CDR3 protein. The data contain a few hundred thousand distinct CDR3 sequences, 20% of them singletons. Study results and limitations: Both synovial fluid and blood in reactive arthritis had previously been reported to carry some motif variants.

The TCR sequence derives from a male donor with ankylosing spondylitis or in good health (not recorded which). The genes are TRBV7-6 and TRBJ2-1; D unresolved. Sequencing was performed on blood, either unsorted or a sorted T cell fraction (not recorded which). DNA for the CDR3: TGTGCCAGCGAACCAGTCTGGGGTAATGAGCAGTTCTTC. This gives the protein CASEPVWGNEQFF.